The 25 T cell receptor beta chains in this list originate from one sample, sequenced in a study of regulatory T cells in long-lasting Graves disease. Noted time point: newly diagnosed GD, antithyroid drugs for less than 3 months. The TCR library used RNA extracted from PBMCs. Both iRepertoire HTBI primers and Arm-PCR of CDR3 regions were used to build the TCR beta libraries. TCRdb recomputed calls from the multiplex PCR reads with MiXCR, one row per CDR3 protein. The sample comprises 680,000 or so distinct CDR3 sequences, around 17% of which are singletons, and about 17% rests with the top ten. These data also formed part of another study, on T cells in Graves' hyperthyroidism and ophthalmopathy.

This specimen consisted of peripheral blood mononuclear cells (PBMCs), obtained at new diagnosis, from a patient treated with antithyroid drugs. These receptors were collected from a woman in her twenties or thirties with Graves disease.

This clonotype was picked up a small number of times. The V and J genes are TRBV5-6 and TRBJ2-7, with a tentative D call TRBD2 (6 bases). Germline V gives CDR1 SGHDT, CDR2 YYEEEE. The V end lost 4 bases, the J end lost 5 bases, and 13 bases lay between the germline ends. The CDR3 has 13 amino acids. CDR3 sequence (DNA): TGTGCCAGCAGCGGAGGCTGGGGGGACGAGCAGTACTTC. Amino acids: CASSGGWGDEQYF.

Remarks on this clonotype: No conserved phenylalanine or tryptophan is present at the end of the CDR3, so a read error is the likely explanation. The gene calls are TRBV30 and TRBJ1-6; D remains ambiguous. The germline gives CDR1 GTSNPN, CDR2 SVGIG (reference sequence). The CDR3 runs to 11 residues. Trimming stripped 1 base from V and 11 bases from J, with 6 bases between. The CDR3 reads CAWSERAPLHL. The DNA for the CDR3 is TGTGCCTGGAGTGAGAGGGCACCCCTCCACCTT.

This clonotype was counted many times. The V and J genes are TRBV7-2 and TRBJ1-1; D remains unclear. The V gene's germline CDR1 is SGHTA and CDR2 FQGNSA. V was clipped by 5 bases and J by 6 bases, with 19 bases between them. This CDR3 comprises 15 residues. In DNA, the CDR3 is TGTGCCAGCAGCCCCTCCTCAGGACGAACTCCTGAAGCTTTCTTT. Its protein is CASSPSSGRTPEAFF.

The sample holds many counts of this clonotype. The V gene is TRBV30, the J gene TRBJ1-1, with D uncertain. The CDR3 is 12 residues long. The germline CDR1 and CDR2 sequences are GTSNPN and SVGIG (reference sequence). V dropped 5 bases and J dropped 1 base, with 8 bases sitting between them. For the CDR3, the DNA is TGTGCCTGGGCCAGACCGAACACTGAAGCTTTCTTT. It yields the protein CAWARPNTEAFF.

Ten or more counts support this clonotype. The chain is built from TRBV28 and TRBJ2-5; the match to TRBD2 covers 13 bases. The CDR3 runs to 16 residues. With 6 bases clipped from V and 6 bases from J, the junction kept 10 bases outside the gene matches. Germline loops: CDR1 MDHEN, CDR2 SYDVKM. Written as DNA, the CDR3 is TGTGCCAGCAGCCCAGCAGGGACTAGCGGGACAAAGACCCAGTACTTC. This sequence encodes CASSPAGTSGTKTQYF.

There are many counts of this clonotype. The DNA for the CDR3 is TGTGCCAGCAGAACCCCTAGCGGGAGGCTCCGGGAGACCCAGTACTTC. Its protein product is CASRTPSGRLRETQYF. The chain carries TRBV28 and TRBJ2-5; 11 nucleotides agree with TRBD2. The CDR3 has 16 residues. Germline loops: CDR1 MDHEN, CDR2 SYDVKM. Losses at the gene ends were 6 bases for V and 5 bases for J; bases not matched to a gene: 11.

This clonotype was seen ten or more times. The V call is TRBV28, the J call TRBJ1-6; the D is unclear. The CDR3 totals 17 residues. Germline loops: CDR1 MDHEN, CDR2 SYDVKM. The V gene lost 6 bases and the J gene lost 0 bases, with 15 bases spanning the gap. The CDR3 region has the DNA TGTGCCAGCAGCCCCGCTCCCGGGAGCTCCTATAATTCACCCCTCCACTTT. Translated: CASSPAPGSSYNSPLHF.

This clonotype was detected many times. This chain links TRBV5-5 with TRBJ1-1; no clear D. CDR3 length: 13 amino acids. Trimming pared 0 bases from V and 7 bases from J, leaving 10 bases between. The germline gives CDR1 SGHKS, CDR2 YYEKEE (reference sequence). CDR3: CASSLVPNGEAFF. CDR3 coding DNA: TGTGCCAGCAGCTTGGTTCCAAACGGTGAAGCTTTCTTT.

The chain employs TRBV19 and TRBJ1-2; TRBD1 aligns across 9 bases. V shed 7 bases, J shed 8 bases, and the junction held 11 bases outside the gene matches. The CDR3 has 14 residues. From germline, CDR1 is LNHDA and CDR2 SQIVND (reference sequence). The CDR3, as DNA: TGTGCCAGTACTTCAACAGGGGGCAAAGGCGGCTACACCTTC. Translating gives CASTSTGGKGGYTF.

This clonotype was counted a few times. The genes are TRBV28 and TRBJ2-7; 7 bases align to TRBD1. The germline gives CDR1 MDHEN, CDR2 SYDVKM. Trimming cost V 5 bases and J 3 bases; bases outside gene matches: 7. The CDR3 sequence is 14 residues long. The chain's CDR3 is CASSVTGLDYEQYF. The CDR3 nucleotides read TGTGCCAGCAGTGTGACAGGGCTCGACTACGAGCAGTACTTC.

CDR3 loop: CASSLLGTVAFGGANVLTF. The DNA for the CDR3 is TGTGCCAGCAGTTTATTAGGGACGGTGGCCTTTGGTGGGGCCAACGTCCTGACTTTC. The gene calls are TRBV27 and TRBJ2-6; D is tentatively TRBD1 or TRBD2 (5 bases each). V lost 1 base and J 3 bases, leaving 19 bases between the germline ends. In germline, CDR1 is MNHEY, CDR2 SMNVEV (reference sequence). This CDR3 region has 19 residues.

This clonotype was recorded many times. The chain recombines TRBV27 with TRBJ1-2; D gene ambiguous. V was clipped by 3 bases and J by 8 bases, with 10 bases between them. This CDR3 is built from 12 residues. The V gene's germline CDR1 is MNHEY and CDR2 SMNVEV (reference sequence). The CDR3 region is CASSLRGIGYTF. In DNA form, the CDR3 reads TGTGCCAGCAGTTTGCGCGGGATCGGCTACACCTTC.

This clonotype appeared many times. V is TRBV5-1 and J is TRBJ2-2; TRBD2 matches at 13 bases. CDR1 and CDR2 from the germline V gene are SGHRS and YFSETQ. The CDR3 extends over 17 amino acids. With 6 bases clipped from V and 7 bases from J, the junction kept 12 bases outside the gene matches. The CDR3 protein is CASKWTSGSPGGGELFF. In nucleotides, the CDR3 is TGCGCCAGCAAGTGGACTAGCGGGAGTCCCGGAGGCGGGGAGCTGTTTTTT.

This clonotype appeared a few times. The V and J genes are TRBV19 and TRBJ1-5, with a possible D match to TRBD1 (6 bases). The CDR3 has 14 residues. Germline V gene lookup returns CDR1 LNHDA and CDR2 SQIVND (reference sequence). V was pared by 1 base and J by 6 bases, with 10 bases between. The CDR3 nucleotides read TGTGCCAGTAGTATAGCGGGCAGGGGTCAGCCCCAGCATTTT. Residues: CASSIAGRGQPQHF.

The V and J genes are TRBV12-3 or TRBV12-4 and TRBJ1-5; D is uncertain. V was pared by 2 bases and J by 7 bases, with 12 bases between. This CDR3 is built from 14 residues. The CDR3 loop is CASSLRSSGQPQHF. In DNA, the CDR3 is TGTGCCAGCAGTTTAAGGTCGTCGGGCCAGCCCCAGCATTTT.

This clonotype has at least ten counts. The chain employs TRBV11-1 and TRBJ2-1, with D possibly matching TRBD2 (6 bases). The CDR3 covers 14 residues. The V end was cut by 4 bases, the J end by 9 bases, with 16 bases between. Germline V CDR1 and CDR2: SGHAT, FQDESV (reference sequence). CDR3 sequence (DNA): TGTGCCAGCAGCTGGGAGGCCAGTTTCGGTGAGCAGTTCTTC. Its protein product is CASSWEASFGEQFF.

The rearrangement links TRBV29-1 to TRBJ1-1, with 7 bases lining up with TRBD1. The ends lost 6 bases at V and 3 bases at J; junction bases unmatched: 7. The CDR3 runs to 13 residues. Germline CDR1 is SQVTM and CDR2 is ANQGSEA. The CDR3 DNA reads TGCAGCGTCTTACAGGGGTTGTACACTGAAGCTTTCTTT. Translated, it gives CSVLQGLYTEAFF. The entire variable domain, with the rest obtained from reference TRBV29-1 and TRBJ1-1, is as follows: SAVISQKPSRDICQRGTSLTIQCQVDSQVTMMFWYRQQPGQSLTLIATANQGSEATYESGFVIDKFPISRPNLTFSTLTVSNMSPEDSSIYLCSVLQGLYTEAFFGQGTRLTVV.

This clonotype was picked up a small number of times. V and J are TRBV5-6 and TRBJ2-7, with 10 nucleotides matching TRBD2. With 0 bases clipped from V and 2 bases from J, the junction kept 8 bases outside the gene matches. Germline CDR1 is SGHDT and CDR2 is YYEEEE. The CDR3 is made up of 17 amino acids. The CDR3 spells CASSLEGSGRSTYEQYF. As DNA, the CDR3 is TGTGCCAGCAGCTTGGAAGGTAGCGGGAGGTCAACCTACGAGCAGTACTTC. The entire variable domain, with the rest obtained from reference TRBV5-6 and TRBJ2-7, is as follows: DAGVTQSPTHLIKTRGQQVTLRCSPKSGHDTVSWYQQALGQGPQFIFQYYEEEERQRGNFPDRFSGHQFPNYSSELNVNALLLGDSALYLCASSLEGSGRSTYEQYFGPGTRLTVT.

CDR3 amino acids: CASSGSKLFF. Here the CDR3 DNA reads TGTGCCAGCAGCGGGTCTAAGCTGTTTTTT. The chain links TRBV9 to TRBJ2-2; D remains ambiguous. The V gene's germline CDR1 is SGDLS and CDR2 YYNGEE. V was shortened by 3 bases and J by 12 bases, with 6 bases between the two germline ends. This CDR3 region has 10 residues.

The genes are TRBV4-1 and TRBJ2-7, with 8 bases matching TRBD1. This CDR3 is 15 amino acids long. CDR1 and CDR2 (germline): MGHRA, YSYEKL. After removal of 6 bases from V and 1 base from J, the junction contained 8 bases not matched to a gene. The CDR3 sequence: CASSNIGTGSYEQYF. The CDR3 nucleotides are TGCGCCAGCAGTAATATCGGGACAGGTTCCTACGAGCAGTACTTC.

There are a few counts of this clonotype. The chain is built from TRBV6-1 and TRBJ2-3; 11 nucleotides match TRBD2. V was clipped by 5 bases and J by 4 bases; unmatched bases: 11. The CDR3 spans 17 residues. In germline, CDR1 is MNHNS, CDR2 SASEGT. This chain's CDR3 is CASSPVTSGKVADTQYF. CDR3 bases: TGTGCCAGCAGTCCGGTGACTAGCGGGAAAGTCGCAGATACGCAGTATTTT.

This chain links TRBV2 with TRBJ2-3, with D perhaps matching TRBD2 (6 bases). V lost 6 bases and J 2 bases, leaving 21 bases between the germline ends. Germline CDR1 SNHLY, CDR2 FYNNEI. CDR3 length: 17 amino acids. Here the CDR3 DNA reads TGTGCCAGCAGGGGACTTTCCTGGAGGGACTCCACAGATACGCAGTATTTT. Encoded protein: CASRGLSWRDSTDTQYF.

For this clonotype: It is likely a read error: a sequence one base away is far more abundant. V gene TRBV7-6 combines with J gene TRBJ2-7; 7 bases line up with TRBD1. The CDR3 covers 13 residues. Losses at the gene ends were 5 bases for V and 2 bases for J; bases not matched to a gene: 3. CDR1 SGHVS and CDR2 FNYEAQ come from the germline V gene. CDR3 in amino acids: CASSKTGTYEQYF. The CDR3 DNA sequence: TGTGCCAGCAGCAAGACAGGGACCTACGAGCAGTACTTC.

This clonotype was found many times. V is TRBV28 and J is TRBJ2-7; no clear D. This CDR3 has 14 residues. Germline V gene lookup returns CDR1 MDHEN and CDR2 SYDVKM. Trimming left V 4 bases short and J 4 bases short, with 14 bases between. The CDR3 nucleotides are TGTGCCAGCAGTTCACACACGGAAACATACGAGCAGTACTTC. This gives the protein CASSSHTETYEQYF.

This clonotype was recorded many times. The chain combines TRBV19 with TRBJ1-2, with 7 bases fitting TRBD1. Trimming cost V 5 bases and J 4 bases; bases outside gene matches: 7. The CDR3 sequence is 14 residues long. CDR1 is LNHDA, CDR2 SQIVND, per germline (reference sequence). This CDR3 is CASSLTGTAYGYTF. CDR3 bases: TGTGCCAGTAGTTTAACCGGGACAGCCTATGGCTACACCTTC.